This TCR beta chain was sequenced for a study of T cells in Graves' hyperthyroidism and ophthalmopathy. V trimming: 5 bases; J trimming: 6 bases; junction bases outside the gene matches: 11. CDR1 and CDR2 (germline): SNHLY, FYNNEI. There are 18 residues in the CDR3. On the basis of clinical symptoms, serum thyroxine and TRAb, thyroid ultrasound and orbital computed tomography, diagnoses were made. Many counts were recorded for this clonotype. RNA transcripts were the template for amplifying TCR beta CDR3 regions. TCR CDR3 regions were first amplified by RT-PCR with HTBI primers. TCRdb called the multiplex PCR reads again in MiXCR, with one record for every CDR3 protein. The sample includes about 640,000 distinct CDR3 sequences, 13% to 15% seen only once; the top ten take about an eighth.

The receptor was derived from a woman aged 45-60 years with Graves' ophthalmopathy. The sample taken for sequencing was blood. The rearrangement uses TRBV2 and TRBJ2-1, with 15 bases that match TRBD2. The CDR3 sequence is CASSPTAGTSGRFNEQFF. The CDR3 region has the DNA TGTGCCAGCAGTCCCACCGCCGGGACTAGCGGGAGGTTCAATGAGCAGTTCTTC.